Listed here is a single T cell receptor beta chain. In the study's own analysis: Reference gene primer amplification gave estimated nucleated cell counts. The table came from immunoSEQ multiplex PCR; TCRdb's copy has only in-frame clones and leaves some out. V, J and clone size were drawn from that table, and D and trimming were deduced from the DNA. Of some 150,000 clones in the sample, about 88% were seen once. The sample originates from a study of blood T cell repertoires in COVID-19. The overall study: The United States, Italy and Spain were the sources of the acute and convalescent COVID-19 samples. Nucleic acid was either cDNA or gDNA, and it came from T cells, B-cell-depleted T cells, or PBMCs.

Between the trimmed V and J ends, which lost 3 bases and 7 bases, there was a span of 13 bases. CDR3 length equals 14 residues. From germline, CDR1 is PRHDT and CDR2 FYEKMQ (reference sequence). Sequences were obtained from peripheral blood. This sequence was found in an older woman with acute or convalescent COVID-19. J is TRBJ2-1 and V is TRBV13, with D possibly matching TRBD2 (5 bases). For the CDR3, the DNA is TGTGCCAGCAGCTTCCCTGGACGGGGAAATGAGCAGTTCTTC. It translates to CASSFPGRGNEQFF.